The 27 T cell receptor beta chains in this list originate from one sample, sequenced in a study of shared clonotypes between healthy human individuals. Method: immunoSEQ multiplex PCR; TCRdb's copy keeps in-frame clones and lacks some. The sample holds some 2,100,000 clones, approximately 96% seen once. The source material was naive CD4+ T cells sorted from blood. Documented subset: CD45RA+ positively selected. Receptors originate from a man between 18 and 35 years old in good health.

This chain links TRBV18 with TRBJ2-1, with TRBD2 as a possible D gene (6 bases). Germline values: CDR1 KGHSH, CDR2 LQKENI. The length of the CDR3 is 13 residues. Trimming removed 5 bases at V and 7 bases at J, with 12 bases between. DNA of the CDR3: TGTGCCAGCTCATTTCCTAGCGCAAATGAGCAGTTCTTC. This translates into CASSFPSANEQFF.

The chain uses TRBV27 and TRBJ2-1; D ambiguous. Between the trimmed V and J ends, which lost 2 bases and 1 base, there was a span of 6 bases. Germline V gene data show CDR1 as MNHEY and CDR2 as SMNVEV (reference sequence). The CDR3 extends over 14 amino acids. CDR3 nucleotides: TGTGCCAGCAGTTTACATGGGTCCTACAATGAGCAGTTCTTC. The encoded protein is CASSLHGSYNEQFF.

The V call is TRBV6-1, the J call TRBJ1-2; D gene ambiguous. Looked up from germline, CDR1 is MNHNS and CDR2 is SASEGT. The CDR3 extends over 15 amino acids. Trimming took off 2 bases at V and 2 bases at J, with 12 bases between the two ends. DNA of the CDR3: TGTGCCAGCAGTGAATATCCTGGTCCCAACTATGGCTACACCTTC. Protein: CASSEYPGPNYGYTF.

The chain combines TRBV18 with TRBJ2-1; 13 bases line up with TRBD2. V was pared by 5 bases and J by 7 bases, with 8 bases of the junction left unmatched. The CDR3 sequence is 16 residues long. CDR1 and CDR2 from the germline V gene are KGHSH and LQKENI. CDR3 sequence (DNA): TGTGCCAGCTCAAGATCCGGGACTAGCGGGAAAAATGAGCAGTTCTTC. Translation gives CASSRSGTSGKNEQFF.

With regard to this clone: The same CDR3 can be traced to other DNA sequences in this sample. The J gene is TRBJ1-5, the V gene TRBV7-2, with D perhaps matching TRBD1 (6 bases). The CDR3 is 15 residues long. V lost 0 bases, J lost 1 base, and 7 bases lay in between. Germline assignment: CDR1 SGHTA and CDR2 FQGNSA. CDR3 amino acids: CASSLAGTSNQPQHF. Here the CDR3 DNA reads TGTGCCAGCAGCTTAGCCGGGACAAGCAATCAGCCCCAGCATTTT.

Notes on this clone: In the same sample, other DNA sequences code for this CDR3. The rearrangement joins TRBV6-5 to TRBJ2-6; D remains unclear. Germline-derived CDR1 and CDR2 are MNHEY and SVGAGI. The V end lost 0 bases, the J end lost 0 bases, and 3 bases lay between the germline ends. CDR3 length equals 15 residues. The CDR3 DNA reads TGTGCCAGCAGTTACTCGGTCTCTGGGGCCAACGTCCTGACTTTC. This translates into CASSYSVSGANVLTF.

V usage is TRBV5-1 and J usage is TRBJ1-3, with D hard to call. Germline loops: CDR1 SGHRS, CDR2 YFSETQ. V was cut by 5 bases and J by 0 bases, with 12 bases left in between. The CDR3 contains 15 residues. The CDR3 protein is CASRRNGDSGNTIYF. The CDR3 DNA follows: TGCGCCAGCAGGCGTAACGGGGACTCTGGAAACACCATATATTTT.

The chain joins TRBV29-1 to TRBJ1-2; D possibly corresponds to TRBD1 (5 bases). Trimming stripped 6 bases from V and 0 bases from J, with 17 bases between. The CDR3 spans 15 residues. Germline CDR1 and CDR2: SQVTM and ANQGSEA. The CDR3 coding sequence is TGCAGCGTCGCCACTCCTACAGGAACTAACTATGGCTACACCTTC. Protein sequence: CSVATPTGTNYGYTF.

The V call is TRBV6-6, the J call TRBJ2-7; 8 nucleotides line up with TRBD1. With 6 bases clipped from V and 5 bases from J, the junction kept 12 bases outside the gene matches. The CDR3 has 15 amino acids. In germline, CDR1 is MNHNY, CDR2 SVGAGI (reference sequence). The CDR3 region is CASREPGTGINEQYF. Here the CDR3 DNA reads TGTGCCAGCAGGGAACCCGGGACAGGCATAAACGAGCAGTACTTC.

This chain uses TRBV10-3 with TRBJ1-5; 10 positions match TRBD1. This CDR3 is 16 amino acids long. Trimming at V came to 5 bases and at J to 0 bases, leaving 4 bases not matched to a gene. Germline lookup yields CDR1 ENHRY and CDR2 SYGVKD. CDR3 loop: CAISSTGGLSNQPQHF. The CDR3 nucleotides read TGTGCCATCAGTTCGACAGGGGGCCTTAGCAATCAGCCCCAGCATTTT.

V is TRBV6-1 and J is TRBJ2-4, with D tentatively TRBD1 (6 bases). V lost 4 bases, J lost 0 bases, and 13 bases lay in between. In germline, CDR1 is MNHNS, CDR2 SASEGT. The CDR3 is 16 amino acids. The CDR3 loop is CASSGQSGVAKNIQYF. CDR3 sequence (DNA): TGTGCCAGCAGTGGACAATCAGGGGTAGCCAAAAACATTCAGTACTTC.

The genes are TRBV4-1 and TRBJ1-1; D remains unclear. Germline V gene sequence: CDR1 MGHRA, CDR2 YSYEKL. The length of the CDR3 is 14 residues. V was cut by 1 base and J by 8 bases, with 14 bases left in between. The DNA of the CDR3 is TGCGCCAGCAGCCAAGGGTCTGGTTCCCAAGAAGCTTTCTTT. Amino acid sequence: CASSQGSGSQEAFF.

This chain links TRBV29-1 with TRBJ2-3; 9 bases fit TRBD2. Losses at the gene ends were 4 bases for V and 0 bases for J; bases not matched to a gene: 5. The CDR3 loop spans 15 amino acids. Looked up from germline, CDR1 is SQVTM and CDR2 is ANQGSEA. The CDR3 DNA is TGCAGCGTTGCACTAGCGGGCATAAGCACAGATACGCAGTATTTT. The encoded protein is CSVALAGISTDTQYF.

This clone was seen just once. Other DNA sequences from this sample encode an identical CDR3 as well. J is TRBJ1-3 and V is TRBV28, with 8 bases that match TRBD1. Trimming took 4 bases from V and 4 from J; bases not matched to a gene: 6. The CDR3 totals 15 residues. The germline gives CDR1 MDHEN, CDR2 SYDVKM. Written as DNA, the CDR3 is TGTGCCAGCAGTTCCGGACAGGGTGCAGGAAACACCATATATTTT. Encoded protein: CASSSGQGAGNTIYF.

The rearrangement joins TRBV7-6 to TRBJ1-4, with D perhaps TRBD1 (5 bases). The germline V gene encodes CDR1 SGHVS and CDR2 FNYEAQ. Trimming removed 1 base at V and 3 bases at J, with 12 bases between. There are 16 residues in the CDR3. CDR3 DNA: TGTGCCAGCAGCTTAGAATTCGGACACTCTAATGAAAAACTGTTTTTT. This translates into CASSLEFGHSNEKLFF.

The gene calls are TRBV21-1 and TRBJ1-4. TRBV21-1 represents a pseudogene. The CDR3 consists of 13 residues. The CDR3 is CASRAVGSEKLFF. Written as DNA, the CDR3 is TGTGCCAGCAGAGCCGTCGGGTCTGAAAAACTGTTTTTT.

Points on this clone: Other DNA variants within this sample encode the same CDR3. V gene TRBV6-5 combines with J gene TRBJ2-5; D unresolved. The CDR3 runs to 14 residues. V lost 0 bases, J lost 0 bases, and 5 bases lay in between. Germline loops: CDR1 MNHEY, CDR2 SVGAGI. CDR3 sequence (DNA): TGTGCCAGCAGTTACTCGAGGTACCAAGAGACCCAGTACTTC. Translating gives CASSYSRYQETQYF.

Here the CDR3 DNA reads TGTGCCTGGGGCCTTCAGGGTTCTAACTATGGCTACACCTTC. This sequence encodes CAWGLQGSNYGYTF. The chain carries TRBV30 and TRBJ1-2; TRBD1 is a possible D gene (5 bases). CDR1 is GTSNPN, CDR2 SVGIG, per germline (reference sequence). The V end was cut by 5 bases, the J end by 0 bases, with 13 bases between. The CDR3 is made up of 14 amino acids.

The rearrangement links TRBV10-1 to TRBJ1-1; D is uncertain. The CDR3 is made up of 14 amino acids. V gave up 7 bases and J gave up 1 base, with 13 bases separating them. Per germline, CDR1 WNHNN and CDR2 SYGVQD (reference sequence). In nucleotides, the CDR3 is TGCGCCAGCACGTCCCCTGCCCGGAACACTGAAGCTTTCTTT. Translating gives CASTSPARNTEAFF.

The chain uses TRBV10-3 and TRBJ2-2, with a possible D match to TRBD2 (6 bases). V lost 10 bases, J lost 10 bases, and 16 bases lay in between. The CDR3 runs to 12 residues. Germline CDR1 ENHRY, CDR2 SYGVKD. The DNA of the CDR3 is TGTGCCACCCGTGGGGAGGCGGAGGAGCTGTTTTTT. Residues: CATRGEAEELFF.

This clone has just a few counts. J is TRBJ2-1 and V is TRBV7-2, with D perhaps matching TRBD2 (6 bases). The V gene lost 4 bases and the J gene lost 4 bases, with 8 bases spanning the gap. The CDR3 is 13 amino acids. Per the germline V gene, CDR1 is SGHTA and CDR2 is FQGNSA. The CDR3 region is CASSWTKYNEQFF. In DNA, the CDR3 is TGTGCCAGCAGCTGGACTAAATACAATGAGCAGTTCTTC.

This chain links TRBV9 with TRBJ1-4; TRBD1 might be the D (5 bases). Trimming left V 3 bases short and J 5 bases short, with 20 bases between. The CDR3 sequence is 17 residues long. Germline CDR1 SGDLS, CDR2 YYNGEE. CDR3 region: CASSARGDLSKNEKLFF. CDR3 coding DNA: TGTGCCAGCAGCGCCCGAGGGGACCTTTCGAAAAATGAAAAACTGTTTTTT.

The chain has TRBV10-1 and TRBJ2-3; 10 bases fit TRBD2. This CDR3 is 15 amino acids long. Per the germline V gene, CDR1 is WNHNN and CDR2 is SYGVQD (reference sequence). The V and J ends lost 4 bases and 3 bases, in that order; junction bases with no gene match: 4. The CDR3 region has the DNA TGCGCCAGCAGTGGGGGACTAGCGAGGACAGATACGCAGTATTTT. Translated: CASSGGLARTDTQYF.

The V call is TRBV30, the J call TRBJ1-4; D is undetermined. Germline values: CDR1 GTSNPN, CDR2 SVGIG (reference sequence). CDR3 length: 15 amino acids. Between the trimmed V and J ends, which lost 0 bases and 4 bases, there was a span of 12 bases. CDR3 bases: TGTGCCTGGAGTGTACTTGGCACCTATAATGAAAAACTGTTTTTT. This codes for CAWSVLGTYNEKLFF.

This clone showed up just once. The chain joins TRBV25-1 to TRBJ2-1; 9 nucleotides align to TRBD2. Germline V CDR1 and CDR2: MGHDK, SYGVNS. This CDR3 contains 16 residues. V shed 3 bases, J shed 2 bases, and the junction held 5 bases outside the gene matches. CDR3 in amino acids: CASSDYGGRAYNEQFF. As DNA, the CDR3 is TGTGCCAGCAGTGACTATGGCGGGAGGGCCTACAATGAGCAGTTCTTC. Variable domain in full (rest from reference TRBV25-1 and TRBJ2-1): EADIYQTPRYLVIGTGKKITLECSQTMGHDKMYWYQQDPGMELHLIHYSYGVNSTEKGDLSSESTVSRIRTEHFPLTLESARPSHTSQYLCASSDYGGRAYNEQFFGPGTRLTVL.

The V call is TRBV5-1, the J call TRBJ2-7; 8 nucleotides line up with TRBD1. The CDR3 spans 14 residues. J gave up 3 bases and V 2 bases, and 4 bases lay outside the gene matches. Germline loops: CDR1 SGHRS, CDR2 YFSETQ. The CDR3 sequence is CASSFGQGLYEQYF. The CDR3 nucleotides read TGCGCCAGCAGCTTTGGACAGGGACTCTACGAGCAGTACTTC.

A note on this clone: The same CDR3 is also encoded by other DNA sequences in this sample. The rearrangement uses TRBV5-1 and TRBJ2-3; D may be TRBD1 or TRBD2 (5 bases each). Trimming took 3 bases from V and 0 from J, leaving 8 bases between them. In germline, CDR1 is SGHRS, CDR2 YFSETQ. The CDR3 has 14 amino acids. This CDR3 reads CASSWGTSTDTQYF. CDR3 DNA sequence: TGCGCCAGCAGCTGGGGGACGAGCACAGATACGCAGTATTTT.